The rows below give T cell receptor beta chains drawn from one sample of a study of T cell repertoires in cytomegalovirus infection. TCRdb used MiXCR to reprocess the reads, holding one entry per CDR3 protein. The sample consists of 400,000 or so distinct CDR3 sequences, roughly 18% of them appearing once. Sequencing used PBMCs. These receptors were collected from a human donor in good health (CMV status not recorded). Some clones in this sample may be carry-over from other donors' samples. Each CDR3 is given with its conserved first and last residue.

>TRBV2|TRBJ2-5
CASSEERVETQYF
>TRBV11-2|TRBJ1-5
CASSYRAFNQPQHF
>TRBV19|TRBJ2-2
CASNARSNTGELFF
>TRBV18|TRBJ1-1
CASSPLVGPGRNTEAFF
>TRBV2|TRBJ2-1
CAGSSYNEQFF
>TRBV7-6|TRBJ2-7
CASSQFSGETYEQYF
>TRBV6-1|TRBJ1-1
CASHVLQSWAEAFF
>TRBV27|TRBJ1-6
CASSSMLNAPLHF
>TRBV10-2|TRBJ2-5
CASSELGGGAQRGETQYF
>TRBV7-9|TRBJ2-1
CASSTPGLAGGPYNEQFF
>TRBV7-6|TRBJ2-5
CASSPPLGPGETQYF
>TRBV7-2|TRBJ2-7
CASSLVGLIGYEQYF